The source of this TCR beta chain is a study of shared clonotypes between healthy human individuals. In the naive CD8 group, cells lacked CD45RO and were positively selected for CCR7, so terminally differentiated effector memory CD45RA+ cells were left out. The data were produced by immunoSEQ multiplex PCR, yet TCRdb's version contains in-frame clones alone and is incomplete. The repertoire holds roughly 890,000 clones, with 90% to 95% as singletons. Germline V gene sequence: CDR1 SEHNR, CDR2 FQNEAQ (reference sequence). The CDR3 spans 15 residues. The trim removed 2 bases at V and 7 bases at J, leaving 8 bases unmatched.

The material sequenced was naive CD8+ T cells sorted from blood. This receptor was obtained from a man aged 25 to 40 in good health. This chain links TRBV7-9 with TRBJ2-1; TRBD1 matches 7 bases. The CDR3 DNA reads TGTGCCAGCAGCTTAAACCAGGGGGAATTGAATGAGCAGTTCTTC. It codes for CASSLNQGELNEQFF.